The 32 T cell receptor beta chains below come from one sample, sequenced in a study of shared clonotypes between healthy human individuals. Sequenced by immunoSEQ multiplex PCR; TCRdb stores in-frame clones only, minus some. The sample carries about 690,000 clones, less than 95% recorded once. The sample taken for sequencing was memory CD8+ T cells from PBMCs. Subset specified: CD45RO+ cells pooled with CCR7-negative TemRA cells. The receptors stem from a young man in good health. Some clones in this sample may be carry-over from other donors' samples.

This chain links TRBV7-9 with TRBJ1-1, with 7 bases aligning to TRBD1. The CDR3 length is 16 residues. The germline CDR1 and CDR2 sequences are SEHNR and FQNEAQ (reference sequence). V lost 2 bases to trimming and J lost 4 bases; unmatched junction nucleotides: 10. CDR3 sequence (DNA): TGTGCCAGCAGCTTATTTTACAGGGCAGGGGGCACTGAAGCTTTCTTT. Its translation: CASSLFYRAGGTEAFF.

The chain recombines TRBV13 with TRBJ1-1; maybe TRBD1 (6 bases). The CDR3 consists of 14 residues. Per the germline V gene, CDR1 is PRHDT and CDR2 is FYEKMQ (reference sequence). V was trimmed by 5 bases and J by 1 base, leaving 11 bases between them. CDR3: CASSDRDKNTEAFF. Written as DNA, the CDR3 is TGTGCCAGCAGCGACCGGGACAAGAACACTGAAGCTTTCTTT.

This clone appeared a single time. The rearrangement joins TRBV11-1 to TRBJ1-2, with a possible D match to TRBD1 (6 bases). This CDR3 region has 14 residues. Trimming took off 5 bases at V and 2 bases at J, with 12 bases between the two ends. Germline loops: CDR1 SGHAT, CDR2 FQDESV (reference sequence). This chain's CDR3 is CASSPRTDNYGYTF. As DNA, the CDR3 is TGTGCCAGCAGCCCCCGGACAGACAACTATGGCTACACCTTC.

This clone was observed once. V and J are TRBV10-3 and TRBJ1-1, with TRBD1 as a possible D gene (5 bases). The CDR3 contains 13 residues. Trimming pared 3 bases from V and 6 bases from J, leaving 11 bases between. The germline V gene has CDR1 ENHRY and CDR2 SYGVKD. In DNA form, the CDR3 reads TGTGCCATCAGTGACAGCCTGGGGGCTGAAGCTTTCTTT. Translated: CAISDSLGAEAFF.

The chain links TRBV11-2 to TRBJ2-7; D is perhaps TRBD2 (6 bases). Germline values: CDR1 SGHAT, CDR2 FQNNGV. The ends were cut back, 5 bases at V and 3 bases at J, with 20 bases in the middle. CDR3 length: 16 residues. CDR3: CASSHRLGDWNYEQYF. CDR3 bases: TGTGCCAGCAGCCATAGACTGGGGGACTGGAACTACGAGCAGTACTTC.

This sequence joins TRBV15 and TRBJ2-7; no reliable D call. V was trimmed by 0 bases and J by 3 bases, leaving 6 bases between them. The germline CDR1 and CDR2 sequences are LNHNV and YYDKDF (reference sequence). This CDR3 is built from 13 residues. In DNA, the CDR3 is TGTGCCACCAGCAGAGATATGGACTACGAGCAGTACTTC. Translating it yields CATSRDMDYEQYF.

The V call is TRBV10-1, the J call TRBJ1-5, with unresolved D. Germline CDR1 and CDR2: WNHNN and SYGVQD (reference sequence). The CDR3 totals 13 residues. Trimming removed 3 bases from V and 2 bases from J, with 5 bases in between. CDR3 nucleotide sequence: TGCGCCAGCAGTGACGCCGGCAATCAGCCCCAGCATTTT. It is translated as CASSDAGNQPQHF.

This clone occurred once. The rearrangement joins TRBV30 to TRBJ1-1, with a tentative D call TRBD1 (5 bases). CDR1 is GTSNPN and CDR2 is SVGIG in the germline V gene (reference sequence). The V and J ends lost 6 bases and 0 bases respectively, with 8 bases between them. The CDR3 is made up of 12 amino acids. The CDR3 DNA reads TGTGCCTGCAGGGTAATGAACACTGAAGCTTTCTTT. It specifies CACRVMNTEAFF.

The chain is built from TRBV7-8 and TRBJ1-1; the match to TRBD1 covers 8 bases. The CDR3 contains 15 residues. Germline V CDR1 and CDR2: SGHVS, FQNEAQ. V lost 0 bases, J lost 7 bases, and 7 bases stayed unmatched. CDR3 sequence: CASSLAYGTGLEAFF. CDR3 sequence (DNA): TGTGCCAGCAGCTTAGCCTACGGGACAGGACTTGAAGCTTTCTTT. The full variable domain, with the rest looked up from reference TRBV7-8 and TRBJ1-1, is GAGVSQSPRYKVAKRGQDVALRCDPISGHVSLFWYQQALGQGPEFLTYFQNEAQLDKSGLPSDRFFAERPEGSVSTLKIQRTQQEDSAVYLCASSLAYGTGLEAFFGQGTRLTVV.

The chain links TRBV5-6 to TRBJ2-2, with 9 positions matching TRBD2. The V and J ends lost 3 bases and 6 bases, in that order; junction bases with no gene match: 9. The CDR3 length is 16 residues. Per the germline V gene, CDR1 is SGHDT and CDR2 is YYEEEE. For the CDR3, the DNA is TGTGCCAGCAGCTACACTAGCGGGCGCAGTCCCGGGGAGCTGTTTTTT. As protein: CASSYTSGRSPGELFF.

The V call is TRBV27, the J call TRBJ2-1; D uncertain. V lost 5 bases and J lost 4, with 6 bases in between. The CDR3 contains 12 residues. Per the germline V gene, CDR1 is MNHEY and CDR2 is SMNVEV (reference sequence). The CDR3 sequence: CASSATYNEQFF. The CDR3 nucleotides read TGTGCCAGCAGTGCGACTTACAATGAGCAGTTCTTC.

This chain joins TRBV11-2 and TRBJ2-7; D may correspond to TRBD1 or TRBD2 (5 bases each). With 2 bases removed from V and 2 bases from J, the gap between germline ends came to 13 bases. The CDR3 has 15 residues. From germline, CDR1 is SGHAT and CDR2 FQNNGV. DNA of the CDR3: TGTGCCAGCAGCTTATGGGGCAGGGAGACCTACGAGCAGTACTTC. Translating gives CASSLWGRETYEQYF.

The chain uses TRBV4-3 and TRBJ2-2; 7 nucleotides align to TRBD1. Trimming removed 4 bases from V and 5 bases from J; junction bases left unmatched: 10. This CDR3 region has 16 residues. The germline CDR1 and CDR2 sequences are LGHNA and YSLEER. The chain's CDR3 is CASSPFRTGGTGELFF. The CDR3 region has the DNA TGCGCCAGCAGCCCTTTCCGGACAGGAGGAACCGGGGAGCTGTTTTTT.

The rearrangement uses TRBV7-9 and TRBJ2-2; D gene ambiguous. Germline CDR1 reads SEHNR; CDR2 reads FQNEAQ (reference sequence). The V end lost 6 bases, the J end lost 3 bases, and 14 bases lay between the germline ends. This CDR3 is built from 15 residues. CDR3 bases: TGTGCCAGCAGGGGCCTTGGAAGATACACCGGGGAGCTGTTTTTT. It codes for CASRGLGRYTGELFF.

The chain employs TRBV5-1 and TRBJ2-2, with D perhaps matching TRBD1 (6 bases). The germline V gene has CDR1 SGHRS and CDR2 YFSETQ. V lost 0 bases, J lost 1 base, and 10 bases lay in between. The CDR3 runs to 16 residues. The CDR3 nucleotides are TGCGCCAGCAGCTTGGATCCCAGGGGGAACACCGGGGAGCTGTTTTTT. It translates to CASSLDPRGNTGELFF.

The CDR3 DNA reads TGTGCCACGGGGGGTTGGTCTGAAGCTTTCTTT. Translation: CATGGWSEAFF. The chain has TRBV6-5 and TRBJ1-1, with TRBD1 as a possible D gene (5 bases). Deletions cut 10 bases from V and 6 bases from J, with 12 bases between. This CDR3 comprises 11 residues. The V gene's germline CDR1 is MNHEY and CDR2 SVGAGI.

This chain joins TRBV7-9 and TRBJ2-1; tentatively, D is TRBD1 or TRBD2 (5 bases each). Trimming took 5 bases from V and 8 from J, leaving 22 bases between them. The CDR3 consists of 16 residues. Germline V CDR1 and CDR2: SEHNR, FQNEAQ (reference sequence). CDR3 nucleotides: TGTGCCAGCAGCCCGGCGAGGGACGGTAGTAGGGATGAGCAGTTCTTC. Its protein product is CASSPARDGSRDEQFF.

The J gene is TRBJ1-5, the V gene TRBV7-9; unclear D gene. The V gene's germline CDR1 is SEHNR and CDR2 FQNEAQ (reference sequence). The CDR3 length is 15 residues. V lost 0 bases and J lost 2, with 8 bases in between. In DNA form, the CDR3 reads TGTGCCAGCAGCTTAGCCCAAGAGGGCAATCAGCCCCAGCATTTT. Translating gives CASSLAQEGNQPQHF.

J is TRBJ1-1 and V is TRBV5-4; D is unresolved. Trimming took off 2 bases at V and 6 bases at J, with 8 bases between the two ends. CDR3 length equals 12 residues. The germline V gene encodes CDR1 SGHNT and CDR2 YYREEE (reference sequence). As DNA, the CDR3 is TGTGCCAGCAGCTTAAATAGGGCTGAAGCTTTCTTT. It is translated as CASSLNRAEAFF. The whole variable domain, filled in from reference TRBV5-4 and TRBJ1-1, reads ETGVTQSPTHLIKTRGQQVTLRCSSQSGHNTVSWYQQALGQGPQFIFQYYREEENGRGNFPPRFSGLQFPNYSSELNVNALELDDSALYLCASSLNRAEAFFGQGTRLTVV.

The chain carries TRBV25-1 and TRBJ2-7; TRBD2 aligns across 11 bases. Germline CDR1 reads MGHDK; CDR2 reads SYGVNS. The CDR3 contains 14 residues. V lost 3 bases and J lost 5; bases outside the gene matches: 3. CDR3 bases: TGTGCCAGCAGTGAGCTAGCGGGAGGCCACGAGCAGTACTTC. The encoded protein is CASSELAGGHEQYF.

The chain employs TRBV18 and TRBJ2-7, with no clear D. This CDR3 contains 15 residues. The V end lost 0 bases, the J end lost 2 bases, and 11 bases lay between the germline ends. Germline CDR1 KGHSH, CDR2 LQKENI. For the CDR3, the DNA is TGTGCCAGCTCACCACCGCCAGGCACTCCCTACGAGCAGTACTTC. Translating it yields CASSPPPGTPYEQYF.

The chain has TRBV6-1 and TRBJ2-1, with no clear D. Between the trimmed V and J ends, which lost 6 bases and 5 bases, there was a span of 5 bases. The germline CDR1 and CDR2 sequences are MNHNS and SASEGT. The CDR3 length is 11 residues. In DNA form, the CDR3 reads TGTGCCAGCAGGGGAAACAATGAGCAGTTCTTC. This sequence encodes CASRGNNEQFF.

For the CDR3, the DNA is TGCGCCAGCAGCCAAGAACGACAGGGTTTGAACATTCAGTACTTC. It encodes CASSQERQGLNIQYF. The rearrangement joins TRBV4-1 to TRBJ2-4; 7 nucleotides align to TRBD1. The germline CDR1 and CDR2 sequences are MGHRA and YSYEKL. After removal of 0 bases from V and 7 bases from J, the junction contained 6 bases not matched to a gene. This CDR3 comprises 15 residues.

This clone was counted between two and nine times. The V and J genes are TRBV11-2 and TRBJ2-1, with TRBD1 matching 12 bases. The junction had 7 bases not matched to a gene; V was cut back by 8 bases and J by 8 bases. Germline CDR1 is SGHAT and CDR2 is FQNNGV. The CDR3 has 14 amino acids. CDR3: CASLGTGGRDEQFF. Written as DNA, the CDR3 is TGTGCCAGCCTCGGGACAGGGGGCCGCGATGAGCAGTTCTTC.

On this clone itself: A much larger clone lies a single base off, so this may be a read error. The same CDR3 also results from other DNA sequences found in this sample. This chain joins TRBV27 and TRBJ2-7; D is undetermined. V lost 4 bases to trimming and J lost 1 base, with 2 bases between them. The CDR3 loop spans 11 amino acids. Germline V gene lookup returns CDR1 MNHEY and CDR2 SMNVEV (reference sequence). The DNA for the CDR3 is TGTGCCAGCAGTTCGTCCTACGAGCAGTACTTC. It codes for CASSSSYEQYF.

The genes are TRBV5-6 and TRBJ1-3; D is uncertain. Germline V gene sequence: CDR1 SGHDT, CDR2 YYEEEE. V lost 6 bases, J lost 0 bases, and 7 bases lay in between. The CDR3 extends over 13 amino acids. CDR3 amino acids: CASKLFSGNTIYF. DNA for the CDR3: TGTGCCAGCAAGTTATTCTCTGGAAACACCATATATTTT.

CDR3 sequence reads: CASSPSWEQYF. CDR3 nucleotide sequence: TGTGCCAGCAGCCCGAGCTGGGAGCAGTACTTC. The chain recombines TRBV5-5 with TRBJ2-7, with D hard to call. CDR1 is SGHKS and CDR2 is YYEKEE in the germline V gene (reference sequence). V was pared by 4 bases and J by 7 bases, with 9 bases between. The CDR3 consists of 11 residues.

V gene TRBV9 combines with J gene TRBJ2-1, with D possibly matching TRBD2 (6 bases). The length of the CDR3 is 16 residues. V dropped 0 bases and J dropped 2 bases, with 12 bases sitting between them. From germline, CDR1 is SGDLS and CDR2 YYNGEE. The CDR3 nucleotides are TGTGCCAGCAGCGTAGCCCAGCGGGCAACCTACAATGAGCAGTTCTTC. Protein sequence: CASSVAQRATYNEQFF.

Here the CDR3 DNA reads TGTGCCAGCAGCAAAGATTCTTTCGGAGCGCCTAGCACAGATACGCAGTATTTT. Translated: CASSKDSFGAPSTDTQYF. The rearrangement joins TRBV21-1 to TRBJ2-3; TRBD2 reflects the table's D call only, with no check against the DNA. TRBV21-1 is tagged as a pseudogene. The CDR3 runs 18 residues.

This clone was detected once. The chain joins TRBV7-2 to TRBJ2-3, with D possibly TRBD2 on 5 matching bases. The CDR3 spans 18 residues. The ends were cut back, 2 bases at V and 0 bases at J, with 18 bases in the middle. Looked up from germline, CDR1 is SGHTA and CDR2 is FQGNSA. DNA for the CDR3: TGTGCCAGCAGCTTAACCCTCCCGTGGGAGAGTAGCACAGATACGCAGTATTTT. Protein product: CASSLTLPWESSTDTQYF.

The genes are TRBV9 and TRBJ2-5; 13 nucleotides agree with TRBD2. Germline V gene data show CDR1 as SGDLS and CDR2 as YYNGEE. The CDR3 extends over 16 amino acids. Trimming removed 3 bases from V and 5 bases from J; junction bases left unmatched: 7. The CDR3 loop reads CASSGKGLAGWETQYF. CDR3 DNA: TGTGCCAGCAGCGGAAAGGGACTAGCGGGATGGGAGACCCAGTACTTC.

The chain links TRBV6-5 to TRBJ2-7; tentatively, D is TRBD2 (6 bases). Germline V gene lookup returns CDR1 MNHEY and CDR2 SVGAGI. The CDR3 consists of 14 residues. V lost 5 bases and J 2 bases, leaving 13 bases between the germline ends. Here the CDR3 DNA reads TGTGCCAGCAGTCCCCGGGAGTACACCTACGAGCAGTACTTC. It encodes CASSPREYTYEQYF.